The 17 T cell receptor beta chains presented below share a single source sample, sequenced in a study of shared clonotypes between healthy human individuals. The table came from immunoSEQ multiplex PCR; TCRdb's copy has only in-frame clones and leaves some out. The repertoire holds about 1,800,000 clones, with less than 95% as singletons. Positively selected for CCR7, the CD45RO-negative cells used as naive CD8 cells excluded terminally differentiated effector memory CD45RA+ cells. Sequenced: naive CD8+ T cells sorted from blood. Receptors originate from a man between 18 and 29 years old in good health.

The chain links TRBV10-3 to TRBJ1-1, with TRBD1 as a possible D gene (5 bases). This CDR3 is 11 amino acids long. Trimming removed 10 bases from V and 1 base from J, with 7 bases in between. Germline CDR1 ENHRY, CDR2 SYGVKD. CDR3 residues: CATQGNTEAFF. The DNA for the CDR3 is TGTGCCACCCAGGGGAACACTGAAGCTTTCTTT.

This chain links TRBV19 with TRBJ2-7; D possibly corresponds to TRBD1 (6 bases). Germline V gives CDR1 LNHDA, CDR2 SQIVND (reference sequence). The CDR3 runs to 13 residues. V was clipped by 5 bases and J by 10 bases, with 18 bases between them. The CDR3 reads CASSSDRFNHQYF. In nucleotides, the CDR3 is TGTGCCAGTAGTTCGGACAGATTCAACCATCAGTACTTC.

V and J are TRBV9 and TRBJ2-5; no clear D gene. Trimming took off 4 bases at V and 5 bases at J, with 18 bases between the two ends. The length of the CDR3 is 15 residues. Per the germline V gene, CDR1 is SGDLS and CDR2 is YYNGEE. The CDR3 is CASSSGPRLQETQYF. For the CDR3, the DNA is TGTGCCAGCAGCTCCGGCCCTCGTTTGCAGGAGACCCAGTACTTC.

V is TRBV7-6 and J is TRBJ2-7; TRBD1 might be the D (6 bases). Germline V gene data show CDR1 as SGHVS and CDR2 as FNYEAQ. This CDR3 contains 14 residues. V lost 5 bases and J 4 bases, leaving 15 bases between the germline ends. The CDR3 DNA is TGTGCCAGCAGCGTTATGGGGGCTGGTTACGAGCAGTACTTC. This translates into CASSVMGAGYEQYF.

This sequence joins TRBV6-5 and TRBJ2-7; D unresolved. Germline lookup yields CDR1 MNHEY and CDR2 SVGAGI. V dropped 0 bases and J dropped 2 bases, with 11 bases sitting between them. This CDR3 has 15 residues. CDR3 nucleotide sequence: TGTGCCAGCAGTTACTCGCTCTCGGGCCCCTACGAGCAGTACTTC. It specifies CASSYSLSGPYEQYF.

This chain uses TRBV29-1 with TRBJ2-3; the D is unclear. Trimming took 5 bases from V and 6 from J, leaving 12 bases between them. In germline, CDR1 is SQVTM, CDR2 ANQGSEA. This CDR3 is built from 12 residues. The chain's CDR3 is CSVLRSVDTQYF. The DNA for the CDR3 is TGCAGCGTTCTGAGGTCGGTGGATACGCAGTATTTT.

This chain uses TRBV6-6 with TRBJ1-2; 7 bases are shared with TRBD1. The junction had 9 bases not matched to a gene; V was cut back by 5 bases and J by 6 bases. The CDR3 has 14 amino acids. Germline values: CDR1 MNHNY, CDR2 SVGAGI (reference sequence). This CDR3 reads CASSHKQGWDGYTF. The CDR3 nucleotides read TGTGCCAGCAGTCACAAACAGGGGTGGGATGGCTACACCTTC.

The chain has TRBV5-1 and TRBJ2-1, with D unresolved. Per germline, CDR1 SGHRS and CDR2 YFSETQ. The CDR3 is made up of 15 amino acids. Trimming cost V 1 base and J 0 bases, with 8 bases left between them. The CDR3, as DNA: TGCGCCAGCAGCTTGCTAGTCCCCTCCTACAATGAGCAGTTCTTC. Its translation: CASSLLVPSYNEQFF.

The rearrangement uses TRBV25-1 and TRBJ2-5; no definite D call. This CDR3 contains 14 residues. V shed 3 bases and J shed 7 bases, with 15 bases lying between them. Germline lookup yields CDR1 MGHDK and CDR2 SYGVNS. Here the CDR3 reads CASSEENAYVTQYF. The CDR3 region has the DNA TGTGCCAGCAGTGAGGAGAACGCTTACGTGACCCAGTACTTC. The entire variable domain, with the rest obtained from reference TRBV25-1 and TRBJ2-5, is as follows: EADIYQTPRYLVIGTGKKITLECSQTMGHDKMYWYQQDPGMELHLIHYSYGVNSTEKGDLSSESTVSRIRTEHFPLTLESARPSHTSQYLCASSEENAYVTQYFGPGTRLLVL.

The table lists this clone with a count of one. The same CDR3 arises from other DNA sequences in this sample as well. The chain uses TRBV7-9 and TRBJ2-7; 8 bases map to TRBD1. CDR1 SEHNR and CDR2 FQNEAQ come from the germline V gene (reference sequence). Germline trimming cut 5 bases from V and 4 bases from J; bases unmatched to any gene: 1. The CDR3 is made up of 12 amino acids. In DNA form, the CDR3 reads TGTGCCAGCAGCCGGACAGGGTACGAGCAGTACTTC. This encodes CASSRTGYEQYF.

The rearrangement joins TRBV5-6 to TRBJ1-2, with D unclear. Germline V CDR1 and CDR2: SGHDT, YYEEEE. This CDR3 region has 15 residues. Trimming took 4 bases from V and 1 from J, leaving 14 bases between them. The CDR3 reads CASSPAGGVNYGYTF. The DNA of the CDR3 is TGTGCCAGCAGCCCGGCGGGAGGAGTTAACTATGGCTACACCTTC.

V usage is TRBV7-9 and J usage is TRBJ2-7, with a possible D match to TRBD1 (5 bases). CDR3 length: 15 residues. Germline CDR1 SEHNR, CDR2 FQNEAQ (reference sequence). Between the trimmed V and J ends, which lost 4 bases and 1 base, there was a span of 14 bases. CDR3 in amino acids: CASSSEQTESYEQYF. As DNA, the CDR3 is TGTGCCAGCAGCTCGGAACAGACAGAGTCCTACGAGCAGTACTTC. The full variable domain, completed using reference TRBV7-9 and TRBJ2-7, is DTGVSQNPRHKITKRGQNVTFRCDPISEHNRLYWYRQTLGQGPEFLTYFQNEAQLEKSRLLSDRFSAERPKGSFSTLEIQRTEQGDSAMYLCASSSEQTESYEQYFGPGTRLTVT.

The CDR3 DNA reads TGTGCCAGCAGCCCGCCTGGTGTGCTTGAGCAGTACTTC. Translation: CASSPPGVLEQYF. The J gene is TRBJ2-7, the V gene TRBV7-9, with D unclear. V lost 5 bases and J 7 bases, leaving 15 bases between the germline ends. The length of the CDR3 is 13 residues. In germline, CDR1 is SEHNR, CDR2 FQNEAQ (reference sequence). The whole variable domain, remainder taken from reference TRBV7-9 and TRBJ2-7, is DTGVSQNPRHKITKRGQNVTFRCDPISEHNRLYWYRQTLGQGPEFLTYFQNEAQLEKSRLLSDRFSAERPKGSFSTLEIQRTEQGDSAMYLCASSPPGVLEQYFGPGTRLTVT.

The V gene is TRBV7-9, the J gene TRBJ1-4; no clear D. The CDR3 totals 13 residues. Trimming removed 2 bases from V and 12 bases from J, with 13 bases in between. Germline V CDR1 and CDR2: SEHNR, FQNEAQ (reference sequence). This chain's CDR3 is CASSLSSERELFF. The CDR3, as DNA: TGTGCCAGCAGCTTATCGTCGGAGCGAGAACTGTTTTTT.

V gene TRBV5-4 combines with J gene TRBJ1-2; possible D gene TRBD1, 6 bases. Germline lookup yields CDR1 SGHNT and CDR2 YYREEE (reference sequence). V lost 6 bases to trimming and J lost 3 bases, with 12 bases between them. CDR3 length: 13 residues. The CDR3 region has the DNA TGTGCCAGCACGGCAGGGGATTACTATGGCTACACCTTC. Translating gives CASTAGDYYGYTF.

Points on this clone: Other DNA sequences within the sample encode an identical CDR3. The chain combines TRBV9 with TRBJ2-2; TRBD1 matches 7 bases. V was clipped by 1 base and J by 0 bases; unmatched bases: 3. Germline CDR1 reads SGDLS; CDR2 reads YYNGEE. This CDR3 region has 16 residues. The CDR3 protein is CASSVSGTANTGELFF. The CDR3 region has the DNA TGTGCCAGCAGCGTATCGGGGACAGCGAACACCGGGGAGCTGTTTTTT.

The rearrangement links TRBV2 to TRBJ2-7; 7 nucleotides match TRBD1. This CDR3 region has 15 residues. Losses at the gene ends were 6 bases for V and 3 bases for J; bases not matched to a gene: 11. Germline CDR1 SNHLY, CDR2 FYNNEI. The CDR3 protein is CASSDGTEALYEQYF. The CDR3 nucleotides read TGTGCCAGCAGCGACGGGACAGAAGCTCTCTACGAGCAGTACTTC.